Below, 26 T cell receptor beta chains from the same sample are listed, as sequenced in a study of control samples from healthy donors and cancer patients. Assay: immunoSEQ multiplex PCR; the TCRdb copy retains only in-frame clones and omits some. This table holds 150,000 to 200,000 clones, 70% to 90% found once. Material for sequencing was blood. All receptors derive from a man in his thirties or forties in good health.

The chain joins TRBV5-6 to TRBJ2-7, with 7 positions matching TRBD1. Per germline, CDR1 SGHDT and CDR2 YYEEEE. The CDR3 runs to 13 residues. V gave up 1 base and J gave up 3 bases; unmatched junction bases: 1. DNA of the CDR3: TGTGCCAGCAGCTTGAGGGACAGCTACGAGCAGTACTTC. It encodes CASSLRDSYEQYF. The variable domain in full, completed from reference TRBV5-6 and TRBJ2-7, reads DAGVTQSPTHLIKTRGQQVTLRCSPKSGHDTVSWYQQALGQGPQFIFQYYEEEERQRGNFPDRFSGHQFPNYSSELNVNALLLGDSALYLCASSLRDSYEQYFGPGTRLTVT.

The V and J genes are TRBV3-1 (or the pseudogene TRBV3-2) and TRBJ1-4, with TRBD1 matching over 7 bases. The CDR3 loop spans 16 amino acids. Trimming took 0 bases from V and 3 from J; bases not matched to a gene: 4. Germline CDR1 is LGHDT and CDR2 is YNNKEL (reference sequence). CDR3 sequence reads: CASSQEGQSPNEKLFF. CDR3 sequence (DNA): TGTGCCAGCAGCCAAGAGGGACAGAGTCCTAATGAAAAACTGTTTTTT.

The V and J genes are TRBV7-3 and TRBJ2-1; 9 bases align to TRBD2. The CDR3 length is 16 residues. Germline V gene sequence: CDR1 SGHTA, CDR2 FQGTGA. The trim removed 5 bases at V and 7 bases at J, leaving 12 bases unmatched. CDR3 in DNA: TGTGCCAGCAGCCAAGCGGCGGGAGGGCCGCGGAATGAGCAGTTCTTC. It codes for CASSQAAGGPRNEQFF.

The rearrangement links TRBV6-5 to TRBJ1-6; 7 bases map to TRBD1. Germline CDR1 MNHEY, CDR2 SVGAGI. Trimming cost V 8 bases and J 6 bases; bases outside gene matches: 10. There are 15 residues in the CDR3. In nucleotides, the CDR3 is TGTGCCAGCGTCACCGGGACAGCATCTAATTCACCCCTCCACTTT. It is translated as CASVTGTASNSPLHF.

The CDR3 coding sequence is TGTGCCTGGAGTATTGCGGTCTCTGGAAACACCATATATTTT. It yields the protein CAWSIAVSGNTIYF. The chain joins TRBV30 to TRBJ1-3; D unclear. Looked up from germline, CDR1 is GTSNPN and CDR2 is SVGIG (reference sequence). The CDR3 extends over 14 amino acids. With 2 bases removed from V and 0 bases from J, the gap between germline ends came to 8 bases.

The J gene is TRBJ2-7, the V gene TRBV11-2; D gene ambiguous. Trimming removed 1 base at V and 1 base at J, with 11 bases between. Germline loops: CDR1 SGHAT, CDR2 FQNNGV. The CDR3 totals 15 residues. CDR3 in DNA: TGTGCCAGCAGCTTAGGTGGTCTAAATTCCTACGAGCAGTACTTC. Amino acid sequence: CASSLGGLNSYEQYF.

The chain uses TRBV10-3 and TRBJ1-1, with 9 bases fitting TRBD1. This CDR3 is built from 15 residues. CDR1 ENHRY and CDR2 SYGVKD come from the germline V gene. Trimming cost V 4 bases and J 1 base; bases outside gene matches: 4. CDR3 protein: CAISGKQGANTEAFF. The DNA of the CDR3 is TGTGCCATCAGTGGAAAACAGGGGGCGAACACTGAAGCTTTCTTT.

The count of this clone is one. This sequence joins TRBV27 and TRBJ1-1, with D possibly matching TRBD1 (6 bases). The ends were cut back, 8 bases at V and 1 base at J, with 14 bases in the middle. The CDR3 length is 14 residues. CDR1 is MNHEY, CDR2 SMNVEV, per germline (reference sequence). CDR3: CASGPGQPNTEAFF. DNA for the CDR3: TGTGCCAGCGGGCCTGGACAGCCGAACACTGAAGCTTTCTTT.

The chain has TRBV2 and TRBJ2-2, with a tentative D call TRBD2 (5 bases). The V gene's germline CDR1 is SNHLY and CDR2 FYNNEI. V dropped 6 bases and J dropped 4 bases, with 15 bases sitting between them. The CDR3 length is 15 residues. In DNA form, the CDR3 reads TGTGCCAGCAGGGATCTAGCTGGTCGCACCGGGGAGCTGTTTTTT. It translates to CASRDLAGRTGELFF.

This chain connects TRBV5-8 to TRBJ1-2; no definite D call. The V gene lost 0 bases and the J gene lost 5 bases, with 2 bases spanning the gap. CDR3 length equals 11 residues. Germline CDR1 is SGHTS and CDR2 is YDEGEE. The CDR3 reads CASSLEYGYTF. For the CDR3, the DNA is TGTGCCAGCAGCTTGGAGTATGGCTACACCTTC.

This clone came up once. CDR3 residues: CARTGEVSTDTQYF. In nucleotides, the CDR3 is TGTGCCCGTACAGGTGAGGTAAGCACAGATACGCAGTATTTT. V usage is TRBV6-4 and J usage is TRBJ2-3; perhaps TRBD1 as D (5 bases). From germline, CDR1 is MRHNA and CDR2 SNTAGT. The V end was cut by 11 bases, the J end by 0 bases, with 15 bases between. This CDR3 contains 14 residues.

DNA for the CDR3: TGTGCCAGCAGCTTGGCCCCAAAGGCAGGGAACTATGGCTACACCTTC. Its translation is CASSLAPKAGNYGYTF. The rearrangement uses TRBV5-6 and TRBJ1-2, with a weak D call TRBD1 (5 bases). This CDR3 is 16 amino acids long. V was clipped by 0 bases and J by 2 bases, with 14 bases between them. Germline-derived CDR1 and CDR2 are SGHDT and YYEEEE. The variable domain in full, completed from reference TRBV5-6 and TRBJ1-2, reads DAGVTQSPTHLIKTRGQQVTLRCSPKSGHDTVSWYQQALGQGPQFIFQYYEEEERQRGNFPDRFSGHQFPNYSSELNVNALLLGDSALYLCASSLAPKAGNYGYTFGSGTRLTVV.

V is TRBV10-3 and J is TRBJ2-7; tentative D call: TRBD2 (6 bases). The V end was cut by 5 bases, the J end by 4 bases, with 21 bases between. Germline CDR1 reads ENHRY; CDR2 reads SYGVKD. The CDR3 is 16 amino acids. The CDR3 here is CAISKGPSDLGYEQYF. CDR3 nucleotide sequence: TGTGCCATCAGTAAGGGGCCTAGCGACTTGGGTTACGAGCAGTACTTC.

The V call is TRBV6-5, the J call TRBJ1-5, with D unresolved. From germline, CDR1 is MNHEY and CDR2 SVGAGI. This CDR3 has 15 residues. V was pared by 4 bases and J by 0 bases, with 10 bases between. The CDR3 protein is CASSLSSNSNQPQHF. CDR3 nucleotides: TGTGCCAGCAGTTTAAGCAGTAATAGCAATCAGCCCCAGCATTTT.

The rearrangement links TRBV7-7 to TRBJ2-3; D is tentatively TRBD1 or TRBD2 (5 bases each). The germline V gene encodes CDR1 SSHAT and CDR2 FNYEAQ (reference sequence). V was shortened by 3 bases and J by 2 bases, with 12 bases between the two germline ends. This CDR3 is 15 amino acids long. The CDR3 here is CASSLGRMHTDTQYF. CDR3 in DNA: TGTGCCAGCAGCTTGGGACGGATGCACACAGATACGCAGTATTTT.

The chain employs TRBV18 and TRBJ1-1, with TRBD1 identical over 11 bases. J gave up 3 bases and V 3 bases, and 9 bases lay outside the gene matches. CDR1 is KGHSH and CDR2 is LQKENI in the germline V gene. This CDR3 comprises 17 residues. CDR3 coding DNA: TGTGCCAGCTCACCCCGGACAGGGGGCGGAAAGGACACTGAAGCTTTCTTT. It codes for CASSPRTGGGKDTEAFF.

This clone has more than one count but fewer than ten. The chain employs TRBV27 and TRBJ1-6, with 7 bases fitting TRBD1. The junction had 10 bases not matched to a gene; V was cut back by 2 bases and J by 0 bases. CDR1 is MNHEY, CDR2 SMNVEV, per germline (reference sequence). The CDR3 consists of 19 residues. CDR3: CASSLRQGHQSSYNSPLHF. The CDR3 DNA follows: TGTGCCAGCAGTTTAAGACAGGGACATCAGAGCTCCTATAATTCACCCCTCCACTTT.

The rearrangement links TRBV27 to TRBJ1-5, with a tentative D call TRBD1 (6 bases). This CDR3 contains 16 residues. Trimming took off 2 bases at V and 6 bases at J, with 17 bases between the two ends. The germline gives CDR1 MNHEY, CDR2 SMNVEV (reference sequence). The CDR3 reads CASSLTGSISTQPQHF. Here the CDR3 DNA reads TGTGCCAGCAGTTTAACAGGGAGTATATCTACTCAGCCCCAGCATTTT.

The V call is TRBV12-3 or TRBV12-4, the J call TRBJ1-1; TRBD1 agrees at 7 bases. This CDR3 contains 13 residues. The J segment lost 4 bases and the V segment lost 6 bases, leaving 5 bases of the junction unmatched. The CDR3 nucleotides are TGTGCCAGCAGCCTAAACAGGGGCACTGAAGCTTTCTTT. This translates into CASSLNRGTEAFF.

The chain carries TRBV5-4 and TRBJ1-4; 9 bases align to TRBD1. The length of the CDR3 is 15 residues. CDR1 and CDR2 (germline): SGHNT, YYREEE (reference sequence). Germline trimming cut 3 bases from V and 4 bases from J; bases unmatched to any gene: 4. The CDR3, as DNA: TGTGCCAGCAGCTCACCGGGACAGGGTAATGAAAAACTGTTTTTT. Translating gives CASSSPGQGNEKLFF.

The chain combines TRBV28 with TRBJ2-7, with D unresolved. This CDR3 region has 12 residues. The V end lost 6 bases, the J end lost 7 bases, and 13 bases lay between the germline ends. Germline-derived CDR1 and CDR2 are MDHEN and SYDVKM. The CDR3 coding sequence is TGTGCCAGCAGCCTTCAAAAACGGGAGCAGTACTTC. Translation gives CASSLQKREQYF.

The chain links TRBV6-5 to TRBJ2-2, with D unclear. The CDR3 spans 14 residues. The germline CDR1 and CDR2 sequences are MNHEY and SVGAGI. This CDR3 is CAGRSASNTGELFF. DNA for the CDR3: TGTGCAGGTCGGTCCGCCTCGAACACCGGGGAGCTGTTTTTT.

J is TRBJ1-2 and V is TRBV9; D is unresolved. Germline CDR1 and CDR2: SGDLS and YYNGEE. The CDR3 totals 15 residues. Trimming pared 0 bases from V and 2 bases from J, leaving 11 bases between. The CDR3 loop is CASSVEVGRNYGYTF. The CDR3 nucleotides are TGTGCCAGCAGCGTAGAAGTCGGGCGCAACTATGGCTACACCTTC. The entire variable domain, with the rest obtained from reference TRBV9 and TRBJ1-2, is as follows: DSGVTQTPKHLITATGQRVTLRCSPRSGDLSVYWYQQSLDQGLQFLIQYYNGEERAKGNILERFSAQQFPDLHSELNLSSLELGDSALYFCASSVEVGRNYGYTFGSGTRLTVV.

This clone was counted once. This chain links TRBV3-1 (or the pseudogene TRBV3-2) with TRBJ1-3, with TRBD1 matching 9 bases. V trimming: 6 bases; J trimming: 4 bases; junction bases outside the gene matches: 10. CDR1 and CDR2 (germline): LGHDT, YNNKEL (reference sequence). The CDR3 runs to 16 residues. The CDR3 here is CASRVSTGGAGNTIYF. CDR3 sequence (DNA): TGTGCCAGCAGAGTATCGACAGGGGGAGCCGGAAACACCATATATTTT.

This clone was seen a handful of times. This chain uses TRBV27 with TRBJ2-4; 11 positions agree with TRBD1. The germline V gene has CDR1 MNHEY and CDR2 SMNVEV (reference sequence). Unmatched junction bases numbered 11, after V lost 6 bases and J lost 10 bases. This CDR3 contains 15 residues. The CDR3 region is CASSPTFGTGGIQYF. The CDR3 nucleotides are TGTGCCAGCAGCCCAACGTTTGGGACAGGGGGGATTCAGTACTTC.

Concerning this clone itself: At the DNA level, this CDR3 is encoded by other sequences in the same sample as well. V is TRBV19 and J is TRBJ1-1; D is ambiguous. CDR1 is LNHDA, CDR2 SQIVND, per germline (reference sequence). The CDR3 extends over 13 amino acids. The ends were cut back, 1 base at V and 8 bases at J, with 11 bases in the middle. Here the CDR3 DNA reads TGTGCCAGTAGTATAGGGACTCGGGCCGAAGCTTTCTTT. It encodes CASSIGTRAEAFF.